Following are 26 T cell receptor beta chains from one sample sequenced in a study of CD8+ T cells in alopecia areata. Reverse transcribed after extraction, RNA yielded cDNA as the sequencing template. Method: immunoSEQ multiplex PCR; TCRdb's copy keeps in-frame clones and lacks some. The data contain over 85,000 clones, roughly two fifths of them singletons. The sample comprised CD4+ T cells sorted from blood. The receptors were sampled from a human donor with alopecia areata.

This chain links TRBV5-1 with TRBJ2-2; D is unclear. Trimming shortened V by 2 bases and J by 3 bases, and 8 bases separated the two germline ends. The germline V gene has CDR1 SGHRS and CDR2 YFSETQ. The CDR3 covers 14 residues. CDR3 nucleotides: TGCGCCAGCAGCTTACCACTGGACACCGGGGAGCTGTTTTTT. This encodes CASSLPLDTGELFF.

There are a few counts of this clone. J is TRBJ2-1 and V is TRBV14; 11 nucleotides agree with TRBD2. V was clipped by 6 bases and J by 3 bases; unmatched bases: 7. Germline assignment: CDR1 SGHDN and CDR2 FVKESK. This CDR3 contains 16 residues. The CDR3 reads CASSPTSGMIYNEQFF. CDR3 DNA: TGTGCCAGCAGTCCGACTAGCGGGATGATCTACAATGAGCAGTTCTTC.

This clone showed up just a few times. The chain links TRBV28 to TRBJ1-2; D call uncertain. This CDR3 is built from 16 residues. The ends were cut back, 6 bases at V and 4 bases at J, with 21 bases in the middle. Per germline, CDR1 MDHEN and CDR2 SYDVKM. The CDR3 region is CASRPWGTAWPYGYTF. The CDR3 DNA sequence: TGTGCCAGCAGACCCTGGGGTACAGCCTGGCCCTATGGCTACACCTTC.

The CDR3 sequence is CAWSVGSNNEKLFF. CDR3 in DNA: TGTGCCTGGAGTGTGGGCAGCAATAATGAAAAACTGTTTTTT. V usage is TRBV30 and J usage is TRBJ1-4; no reliable D call. Trimming shortened V by 0 bases and J by 4 bases, and 9 bases separated the two germline ends. Germline-derived CDR1 and CDR2 are GTSNPN and SVGIG (reference sequence). This CDR3 region has 14 residues.

The rearrangement links TRBV6-5 to TRBJ2-2, with TRBD1 matching over 11 bases. CDR3 length: 16 residues. CDR1 MNHEY and CDR2 SVGAGI come from the germline V gene. Trimming removed 0 bases from V and 5 bases from J; junction bases left unmatched: 2. The CDR3 sequence is CASSYSGTGGTGELFF. CDR3 sequence (DNA): TGTGCCAGCAGTTACTCTGGGACAGGGGGGACCGGGGAGCTGTTTTTT.

There are a few counts of this clone. The chain employs TRBV29-1 and TRBJ2-5; D is uncertain. This CDR3 is 11 amino acids long. In germline, CDR1 is SQVTM, CDR2 ANQGSEA. The CDR3 region is CSSGLQETQYF. Written as DNA, the CDR3 is TGCAGTTCGGGCCTCCAAGAGACCCAGTACTTC.

This rearrangement joins TRBV30 to TRBJ2-3; D unclear. The V gene lost 0 bases and the J gene lost 0 bases, with 7 bases spanning the gap. CDR1 is GTSNPN, CDR2 SVGIG, per germline (reference sequence). The CDR3 runs to 14 residues. The CDR3 reads CAWSVLVSTDTQYF. The CDR3, as DNA: TGTGCCTGGAGTGTATTAGTCAGCACAGATACGCAGTATTTT.

There are a few counts of this clone. This chain uses TRBV5-1 with TRBJ1-1, with unresolved D. V lost 3 bases, J lost 2 bases, and 11 bases lay in between. Looked up from germline, CDR1 is SGHRS and CDR2 is YFSETQ. This CDR3 has 14 amino acids. The CDR3: CASSSIGRNTEAFF. CDR3 DNA sequence: TGCGCCAGCAGCTCGATAGGTCGTAACACTGAAGCTTTCTTT.

The rearrangement uses TRBV2 and TRBJ2-1; 8 bases fit TRBD1. J lost 4 bases, V lost 7 bases, and 3 bases had no gene match. CDR1 and CDR2 from the germline V gene are SNHLY and FYNNEI. The CDR3 extends over 13 amino acids. CDR3 DNA sequence: TGTGCCAGCAACCGGGACAGGTACAATGAGCAGTTCTTC. Protein product: CASNRDRYNEQFF.

This chain joins TRBV7-6 and TRBJ2-2; D unclear. This CDR3 contains 15 residues. Germline lookup yields CDR1 SGHVS and CDR2 FNYEAQ. V was trimmed by 1 base and J by 0 bases, leaving 6 bases between them. CDR3 in amino acids: CASSLVQANTGELFF. For the CDR3, the DNA is TGTGCCAGCAGCTTAGTACAAGCGAACACCGGGGAGCTGTTTTTT. Together with reference TRBV7-6 and TRBJ2-2, the CDR3 gives the full variable domain: GAGVSQSPRYKVTKRGQDVALRCDPISGHVSLYWYRQALGQGPEFLTYFNYEAQQDKSGLPNDRFSAERPEGSISTLTIQRTEQRDSAMYRCASSLVQANTGELFFGEGSRLTVL.

Concerning this clone: This CDR3 is also generated by other DNA sequences in the sample. The chain combines TRBV28 with TRBJ2-7; no definite D call. The V gene lost 5 bases and the J gene lost 3 bases, with 8 bases spanning the gap. The CDR3 sequence is 12 residues long. Germline V CDR1 and CDR2: MDHEN, SYDVKM. CDR3 sequence reads: CASSLRSYEQYF. The DNA of the CDR3 is TGTGCCAGCAGTCTACGTAGCTACGAGCAGTACTTC.

The rearrangement uses TRBV29-1 and TRBJ2-7; D might be TRBD2 (6 bases). This CDR3 is built from 11 residues. The germline V gene has CDR1 SQVTM and CDR2 ANQGSEA. Trimming took 6 bases from V and 7 from J, leaving 13 bases between them. CDR3 sequence: CSVGDLGEQYF. In DNA, the CDR3 is TGCAGCGTGGGGGACTTGGGGGAGCAGTACTTC.

The table lists this clone with a few counts. The J gene is TRBJ1-1, the V gene TRBV18, with D possibly being TRBD1 (6 bases). Germline V gene data show CDR1 as KGHSH and CDR2 as LQKENI. This CDR3 is 13 amino acids long. Trimming took off 3 bases at V and 4 bases at J, with 9 bases between the two ends. For the CDR3, the DNA is TGTGCCAGCTCACCTTCAGGGGTCACTGAAGCTTTCTTT. Translating gives CASSPSGVTEAFF.

V gene TRBV29-1 combines with J gene TRBJ2-3; the match to TRBD2 covers 8 bases. Germline V gene lookup returns CDR1 SQVTM and CDR2 ANQGSEA. V lost 7 bases to trimming and J lost 6 bases; unmatched junction nucleotides: 6. The CDR3 runs to 12 residues. DNA for the CDR3: TGCAGCGCGACTAGCGCTGGGGATACGCAGTATTTT. Translating gives CSATSAGDTQYF.

The V and J genes are TRBV18 and TRBJ1-1; 9 bases agree with TRBD1. The CDR3 consists of 13 residues. Germline lookup yields CDR1 KGHSH and CDR2 LQKENI. J lost 5 bases, V lost 3 bases, and 1 base had no gene match. The CDR3 DNA is TGTGCCAGCTCACCTGGGACAGGGACTGAAGCTTTCTTT. As protein: CASSPGTGTEAFF.

This chain connects TRBV20-1 to TRBJ2-1; D ambiguous. The ends were cut back, 3 bases at V and 5 bases at J, with 5 bases in the middle. The germline CDR1 and CDR2 sequences are DFQATT and SNEGSKA (reference sequence). This CDR3 has 11 amino acids. Here the CDR3 DNA reads TGCAGTGCTAGCACAGACAATGAGCAGTTCTTC. Its protein is CSASTDNEQFF.

The CDR3 nucleotides read TGTGCCAGCAGTTTCTCCCCGGCGGGGGGAAATGAGCAGTACTTC. It translates to CASSFSPAGGNEQYF. The chain employs TRBV6-6 and TRBJ2-7, with 8 bases identical to TRBD2. The CDR3 loop spans 15 amino acids. J lost 7 bases, V lost 4 bases, and 12 bases had no gene match. Germline lookup yields CDR1 MNHNY and CDR2 SVGAGI (reference sequence).

The table lists this clone with a few counts. V usage is TRBV11-2 and J usage is TRBJ1-2, with 8 bases matching TRBD1. Per germline, CDR1 SGHAT and CDR2 FQNNGV. The CDR3 contains 12 residues. V gave up 9 bases and J gave up 7 bases; unmatched junction bases: 7. Written as DNA, the CDR3 is TGTGCCAGTACCGGGACAGGATTTGGCTACACCTTC. It specifies CASTGTGFGYTF.

This rearrangement joins TRBV28 to TRBJ2-7; 7 bases map to TRBD2. This CDR3 has 14 residues. Germline V CDR1 and CDR2: MDHEN, SYDVKM. V was clipped by 6 bases and J by 9 bases; unmatched bases: 14. The CDR3, as DNA: TGTGCCAGCAGCCGACGGACACCGGGGAGGGGGCAGTACTTC. Translation gives CASSRRTPGRGQYF.

The rearrangement uses TRBV6-1 and TRBJ2-5, with D uncertain. This CDR3 is 15 amino acids long. V was clipped by 7 bases and J by 1 base, with 16 bases between them. Germline V gene lookup returns CDR1 MNHNS and CDR2 SASEGT. The CDR3 DNA is TGTGCCAGCACTTTGGTCTGGACGACCCAAGAGACCCAGTACTTC. This encodes CASTLVWTTQETQYF.

To note about this clone: The junction and the germline gene differ at one end; a read error may be behind it. CDR3 sequence (DNA): TGTGCCTGGAACCACGCAGGGGGCAACCAGCCCCAGCATTTT. As protein: CAWNHAGGNQPQHF. The chain recombines TRBV30 with TRBJ1-5, with 8 bases fitting TRBD1. Germline-derived CDR1 and CDR2 are GTSNPN and SVGIG (reference sequence). This CDR3 contains 14 residues.

V usage is TRBV6-5 and J usage is TRBJ1-5; D perhaps matches TRBD1 (6 bases). V shed 5 bases and J shed 7 bases, with 18 bases lying between them. The length of the CDR3 is 15 residues. Germline V gives CDR1 MNHEY, CDR2 SVGAGI. The CDR3 loop is CASSPIYRVLQPQHF. The CDR3 DNA is TGTGCCAGCAGTCCTATATACAGGGTTCTCCAGCCCCAGCATTTT.

This clone came up a few times. The chain has TRBV2 and TRBJ1-1; D might be TRBD1 (6 bases). The CDR3 runs 13 residues. Looked up from germline, CDR1 is SNHLY and CDR2 is FYNNEI. Trimming shortened V by 3 bases and J by 11 bases, and 16 bases separated the two germline ends. CDR3 in DNA: TGTGCCAGCAGTGAGCCCGCAGGGGTTGGTGCTTTCTTT. As protein: CASSEPAGVGAFF.

The genes are TRBV4-1 and TRBJ2-5, with D possibly TRBD1 on 5 matching bases. The CDR3 is 14 residues long. Germline assignment: CDR1 MGHRA and CDR2 YSYEKL. Trimming left V 2 bases short and J 5 bases short, with 12 bases between. CDR3 sequence reads: CASSQTGLGETQYF. The CDR3 DNA sequence: TGCGCCAGCAGCCAAACAGGTTTAGGGGAGACCCAGTACTTC.

The J gene is TRBJ2-6, the V gene TRBV28; the D is unclear. The length of the CDR3 is 15 residues. The germline V and J ends were trimmed by 1 base and 0 bases, with 4 bases remaining between them. The germline V gene has CDR1 MDHEN and CDR2 SYDVKM. The CDR3 region is CASSLFASGANVLTF. CDR3 nucleotides: TGTGCCAGCAGTTTATTTGCCTCTGGGGCCAACGTCCTGACTTTC.

This clone appeared a few times. The chain employs TRBV7-9 and TRBJ2-3; D might be TRBD1 (5 bases). There are 17 residues in the CDR3. V dropped 5 bases and J dropped 2 bases, with 20 bases sitting between them. From germline, CDR1 is SEHNR and CDR2 FQNEAQ (reference sequence). The CDR3 DNA sequence: TGTGCCAGCAGCAATCCAGCAGGTCACAGGTCCACAGATACGCAGTATTTT. Its protein is CASSNPAGHRSTDTQYF.